This is a list of T cell receptor beta chains from one sample in a study of T cell responses to AZD1222 COVID-19 vaccine. Profiling relied on immunoSEQ multiplex PCR, and the TCRdb table lists in-frame clones only, not all of them. Among about 120,000 clones, approximately 85% were seen once, and the ten largest hold roughly 3.9%. The sequenced sample was peripheral blood, obtained on day 0 of MenACWY control vaccination. The source is an adult in good health. Each CDR3 is given with its conserved first and last residue. A D gene is named only where the DNA matches it firmly. Clone size is given for some rows only: seen once, a few or many times, or a class if the clone is expanded.

d_gene | j_gene | abundance | v_gene | CDR3nt | CDR3aa
NA | TRBJ2-7 | NA | TRBV3-1/TRBV3-2 | TGTGCCAGCAGCCAAGATAGGGGGACATGGCTTTACGAGCAGTACTTC | CASSQDRGTWLYEQYF
NA | TRBJ1-3 | NA | TRBV28 | TGTGCCAGCAGTTGGGCAGGGAGGCCTGGAAACACCATATATTTT | CASSWAGRPGNTIYF
NA | TRBJ1-3 | NA | TRBV9 | TGTGCCAGCAGCGTTCAGAGCTCTGGAAACACCATATATTTT | CASSVQSSGNTIYF
NA | TRBJ1-1 | NA | TRBV6-5 | TGTGCCAGCAGTTGGATCAGAGACGTGAACACTGAAGCTTTCTTT | CASSWIRDVNTEAFF
NA | TRBJ1-1 | once | TRBV6-2/TRBV6-3 | TGTGCCAGCAGTCAACAGGGGAACACTGAAGCTTTCTTT | CASSQQGNTEAFF
TRBD1 | TRBJ1-1 | NA | TRBV19 | TGTGCCAGTAACACCAACAGGGGGTTCGGCACTGAAGCTTTCTTT | CASNTNRGFGTEAFF
NA | TRBJ1-1 | NA | TRBV5-5 | TGTGCCAGCAGCTTGGTAATGAACACTGAAGCTTTCTTT | CASSLVMNTEAFF
NA | TRBJ1-1 | NA | TRBV19 | TGTGCCAGTAGCATCGGGCGTGGGCGGGTCATGAACACTGAAGCTTTCTTT | CASSIGRGRVMNTEAFF
NA | TRBJ2-7 | NA | TRBV28 | TGTGCCAGCAGCCCTCGGGAGTTACCTTACTACGAGCAGTACTTC | CASSPRELPYYEQYF
NA | TRBJ1-2 | NA | TRBV5-8 | TGTGCCAGCAGCTTAAGGGGTAGCTATGGCTACACCTTC | CASSLRGSYGYTF
TRBD2 | TRBJ2-7 | NA | TRBV9 | TGTGCCAGCAGCGAGGGGAGCGGGAACGTCTACGAGCAGTACTTC | CASSEGSGNVYEQYF
TRBD1 | TRBJ1-2 | once | TRBV28 | TGTGCCAGCAGTACAGGGGGCTCGTCTAACTATGGCTACACCTTC | CASSTGGSSNYGYTF
TRBD2 | TRBJ2-3 | NA | TRBV3-1/TRBV3-2 | TGTGCCAGCAGCCAATCCCCCTTGGAGCGGGGGGTCAGCACAGATACGCAGTATTTT | CASSQSPLERGVSTDTQYF
TRBD2 | TRBJ2-1 | NA | TRBV6-2/TRBV6-3 | TGTGCCAGCAGTTCTCTTCGTAGCGGGGACGAGCGACGCAATGAGCAGTTCTTC | CASSSLRSGDERRNEQFF
NA | TRBJ1-5 | NA | TRBV6-1 | TGTGCCAGCAGTGAAGCGCTCGGACAGAACAATCAGCCCCAGCATTTT | CASSEALGQNNQPQHF
TRBD2 | TRBJ2-3 | NA | TRBV4-2 | TGTGCCAGCAGCGCGCCGGTGGGTAGCGGGGGACAAACAGATACGCAGTATTTT | CASSAPVGSGGQTDTQYF
NA | TRBJ1-4 | NA | TRBV5-1 | TGCGCCAGCAGCTTGGGGGAGGAGGAAAAACTGTTTTTT | CASSLGEEEKLFF
NA | TRBJ1-3 | NA | TRBV12-3/TRBV12-4 | TGTGCCAGCATGCGGAACTCTGGAAACACCATATATTTT | CASMRNSGNTIYF